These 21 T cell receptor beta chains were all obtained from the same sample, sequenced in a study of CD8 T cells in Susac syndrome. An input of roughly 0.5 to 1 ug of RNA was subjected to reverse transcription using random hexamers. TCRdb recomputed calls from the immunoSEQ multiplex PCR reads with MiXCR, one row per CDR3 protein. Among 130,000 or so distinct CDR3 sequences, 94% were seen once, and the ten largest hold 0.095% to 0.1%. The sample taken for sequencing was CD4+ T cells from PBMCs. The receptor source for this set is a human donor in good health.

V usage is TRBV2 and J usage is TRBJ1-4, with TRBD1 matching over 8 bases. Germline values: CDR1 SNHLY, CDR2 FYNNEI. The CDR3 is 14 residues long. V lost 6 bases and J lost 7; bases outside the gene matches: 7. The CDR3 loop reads CASRIQGESEKLFF. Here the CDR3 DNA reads TGTGCCAGCAGGATACAGGGGGAATCTGAAAAACTGTTTTTT. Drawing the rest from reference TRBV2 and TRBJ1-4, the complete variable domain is EPEVTQTPSHQVTQMGQEVILRCVPISNHLYFYWYRQILGQKVEFLVSFYNNEISEKSEIFDDQFSVERPDGSNFTLKIRSTKLEDSAMYFCASRIQGESEKLFFGSGTQLSVL.

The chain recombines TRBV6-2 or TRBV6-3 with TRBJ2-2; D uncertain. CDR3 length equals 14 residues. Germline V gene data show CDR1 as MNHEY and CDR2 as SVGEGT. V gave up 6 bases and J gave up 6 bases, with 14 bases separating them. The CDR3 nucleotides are TGTGCCAGCAGGTGGTATAGAGTGGCCGGGGAGCTGTTTTTT. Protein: CASRWYRVAGELFF.

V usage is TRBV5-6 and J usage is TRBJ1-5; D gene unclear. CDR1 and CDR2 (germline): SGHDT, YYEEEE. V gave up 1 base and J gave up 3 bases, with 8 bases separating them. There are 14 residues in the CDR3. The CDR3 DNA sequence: TGTGCCAGCAGCTTGATCCAGTCCAATCAGCCCCAGCATTTT. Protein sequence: CASSLIQSNQPQHF. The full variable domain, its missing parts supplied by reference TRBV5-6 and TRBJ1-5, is DAGVTQSPTHLIKTRGQQVTLRCSPKSGHDTVSWYQQALGQGPQFIFQYYEEEERQRGNFPDRFSGHQFPNYSSELNVNALLLGDSALYLCASSLIQSNQPQHFGDGTRLSIL.

CDR3 amino acids: CASSFRLAGGPNNEQFF. The DNA of the CDR3 is TGTGCCAGCAGCTTCAGACTAGCGGGAGGGCCTAACAATGAGCAGTTCTTC. V gene TRBV14 combines with J gene TRBJ2-1, with 14 nucleotides matching TRBD2. The V gene's germline CDR1 is SGHDN and CDR2 FVKESK. The CDR3 runs to 17 residues. After removal of 5 bases from V and 5 bases from J, the junction contained 8 bases not matched to a gene.

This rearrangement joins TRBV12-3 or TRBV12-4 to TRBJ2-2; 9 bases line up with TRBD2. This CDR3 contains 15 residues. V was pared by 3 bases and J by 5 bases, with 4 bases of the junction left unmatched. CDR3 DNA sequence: TGTGCCAGCAGTTTCCCGGGACTAGCAACCGGGGAGCTGTTTTTT. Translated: CASSFPGLATGELFF.

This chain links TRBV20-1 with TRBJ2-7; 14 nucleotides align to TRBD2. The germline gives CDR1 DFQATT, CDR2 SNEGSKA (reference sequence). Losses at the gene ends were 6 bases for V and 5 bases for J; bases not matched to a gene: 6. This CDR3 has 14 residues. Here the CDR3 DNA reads TGCAGTGCGGTTCCGGGACTAGCGGGAGACGAGCAGTACTTC. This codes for CSAVPGLAGDEQYF.

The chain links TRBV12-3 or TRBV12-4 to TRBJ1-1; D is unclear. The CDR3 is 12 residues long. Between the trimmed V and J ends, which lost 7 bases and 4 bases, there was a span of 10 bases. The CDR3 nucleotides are TGTGCCAGCACCAAGACGCTCACTGAAGCTTTCTTT. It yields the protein CASTKTLTEAFF.

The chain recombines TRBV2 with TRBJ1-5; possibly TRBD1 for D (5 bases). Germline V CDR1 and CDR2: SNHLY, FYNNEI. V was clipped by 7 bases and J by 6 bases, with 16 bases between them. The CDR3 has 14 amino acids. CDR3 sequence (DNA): TGTGCCAGCACCCAGGGAAGGGGCCTTCAGCCCCAGCATTTT. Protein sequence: CASTQGRGLQPQHF.

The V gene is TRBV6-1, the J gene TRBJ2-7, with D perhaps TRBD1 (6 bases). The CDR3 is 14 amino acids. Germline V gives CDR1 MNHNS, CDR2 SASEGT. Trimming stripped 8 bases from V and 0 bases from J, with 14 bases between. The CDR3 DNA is TGTGCCAGCTCCAGGGGCACTAGCTCCTACGAGCAGTACTTC. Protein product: CASSRGTSSYEQYF.

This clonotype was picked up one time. CDR3 sequence: CASRATRATNEKLFF. The CDR3 bases are TGTGCCAGCAGGGCTACACGTGCAACTAATGAAAAACTGTTTTTT. This sequence joins TRBV28 and TRBJ1-4; D is unclear. V was cut by 6 bases and J by 0 bases, with 11 bases left in between. CDR1 MDHEN and CDR2 SYDVKM come from the germline V gene. The CDR3 loop spans 15 amino acids.

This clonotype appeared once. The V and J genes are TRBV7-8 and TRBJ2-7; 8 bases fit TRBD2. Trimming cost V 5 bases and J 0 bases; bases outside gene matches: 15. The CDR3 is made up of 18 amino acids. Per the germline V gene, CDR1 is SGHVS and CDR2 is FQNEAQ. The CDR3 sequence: CASSVYRVTSGSSYEQYF. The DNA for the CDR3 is TGTGCCAGCAGCGTGTACAGGGTTACTAGCGGAAGCTCCTACGAGCAGTACTTC. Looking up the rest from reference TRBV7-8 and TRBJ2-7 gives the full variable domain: GAGVSQSPRYKVAKRGQDVALRCDPISGHVSLFWYQQALGQGPEFLTYFQNEAQLDKSGLPSDRFFAERPEGSVSTLKIQRTQQEDSAVYLCASSVYRVTSGSSYEQYFGPGTRLTVT.

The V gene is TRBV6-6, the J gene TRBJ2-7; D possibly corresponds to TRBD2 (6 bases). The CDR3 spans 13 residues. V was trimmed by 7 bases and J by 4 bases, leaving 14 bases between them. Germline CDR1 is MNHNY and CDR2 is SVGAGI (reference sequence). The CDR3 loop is CASKGTSRYEQYF. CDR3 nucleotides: TGTGCCAGCAAAGGGACTTCCCGTTACGAGCAGTACTTC.

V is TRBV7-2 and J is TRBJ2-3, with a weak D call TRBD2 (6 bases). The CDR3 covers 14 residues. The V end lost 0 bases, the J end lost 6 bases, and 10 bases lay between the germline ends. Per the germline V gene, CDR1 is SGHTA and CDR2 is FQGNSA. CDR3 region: CASSLAVLADTQYF. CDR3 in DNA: TGTGCCAGCAGCTTAGCGGTGCTAGCGGATACGCAGTATTTT. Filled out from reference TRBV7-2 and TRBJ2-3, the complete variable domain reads GAGVSQSPSNKVTEKGKDVELRCDPISGHTALYWYRQSLGQGLEFLIYFQGNSAPDKSGLPSDRFSAERTGGSVSTLTIQRTQQEDSAVYLCASSLAVLADTQYFGPGTRLTVL.

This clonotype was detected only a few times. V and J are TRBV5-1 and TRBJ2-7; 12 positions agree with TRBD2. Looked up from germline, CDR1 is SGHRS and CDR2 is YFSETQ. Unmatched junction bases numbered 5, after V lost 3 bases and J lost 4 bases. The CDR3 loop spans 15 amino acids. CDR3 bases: TGCGCCAGCAGCTCCCGGACTAGCGGGACTTACGAGCAGTACTTC. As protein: CASSSRTSGTYEQYF.

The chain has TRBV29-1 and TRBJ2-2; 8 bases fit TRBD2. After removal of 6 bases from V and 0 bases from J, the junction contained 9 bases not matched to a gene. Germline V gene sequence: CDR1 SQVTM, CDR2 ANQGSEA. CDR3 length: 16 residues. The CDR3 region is CSVPGTRGTNTGELFF. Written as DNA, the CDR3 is TGCAGCGTACCCGGGACTAGGGGTACGAACACCGGGGAGCTGTTTTTT.

The CDR3 DNA reads TGCGCCAGCAGCCGCAGGGGGGCTTCGAACACCGGGGAGCTGTTTTTT. It codes for CASSRRGASNTGELFF. The rearrangement joins TRBV23-1 to TRBJ2-2; a weak D match, TRBD1 (7 bases). TRBV23-1 carries the ORF label, with uncertain function. The CDR3 totals 16 residues. V was cut by 6 bases and J by 0 bases, with 14 bases left in between.

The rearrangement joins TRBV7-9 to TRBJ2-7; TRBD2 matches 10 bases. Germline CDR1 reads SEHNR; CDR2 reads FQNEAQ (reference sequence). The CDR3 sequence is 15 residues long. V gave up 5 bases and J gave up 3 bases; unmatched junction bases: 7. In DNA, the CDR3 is TGTGCCAGCAGCCAACTAGCGGGAATCGACTACGAGCAGTACTTC. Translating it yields CASSQLAGIDYEQYF.

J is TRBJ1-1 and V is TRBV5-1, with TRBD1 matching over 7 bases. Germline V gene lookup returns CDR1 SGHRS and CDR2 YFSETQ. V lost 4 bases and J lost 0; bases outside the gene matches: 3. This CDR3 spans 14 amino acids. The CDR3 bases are TGCGCCAGCAGCCTGGACAGGTTGAACACTGAAGCTTTCTTT. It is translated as CASSLDRLNTEAFF.

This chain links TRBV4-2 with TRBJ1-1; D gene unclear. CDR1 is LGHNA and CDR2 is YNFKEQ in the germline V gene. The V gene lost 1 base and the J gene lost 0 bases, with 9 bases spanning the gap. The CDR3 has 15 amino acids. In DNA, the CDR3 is TGTGCCAGCAGCCAAGGTAGGATTCTGAACACTGAAGCTTTCTTT. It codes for CASSQGRILNTEAFF.

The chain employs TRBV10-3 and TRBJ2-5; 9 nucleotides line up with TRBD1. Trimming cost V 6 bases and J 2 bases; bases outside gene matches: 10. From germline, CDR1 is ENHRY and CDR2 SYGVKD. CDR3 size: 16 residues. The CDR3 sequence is CAIRGEGQGRQETQYF. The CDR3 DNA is TGTGCCATCAGGGGGGAAGGACAGGGGAGGCAAGAGACCCAGTACTTC.

The DNA of the CDR3 is TGTGCCAGCAGCTTAGAAGGGACTAGCGGGGATTACAATGAGCAGTTCTTC. Its protein product is CASSLEGTSGDYNEQFF. The V and J genes are TRBV7-9 and TRBJ2-1; 13 bases match TRBD2. V shed 1 base, J shed 4 bases, and the junction held 4 bases outside the gene matches. This CDR3 region has 17 residues. Germline CDR1 SEHNR, CDR2 FQNEAQ (reference sequence).